Listed here are 7 T cell receptor beta chains from one sample, sequenced in a study of T-cell reconstitution after alpha-beta-depleted transplantation in children. TCRbeta library construction was performed incorporating unique molecular identifiers. TCRdb used MiXCR to reprocess the PCR reads, holding one entry per CDR3 protein. The sample carries approximately 110,000 distinct CDR3 sequences, under 25% recorded once. The sequencing here drew on PBMCs, mostly from graft donor cells, taken 180 days after TCRalphabeta/CD19-depleted stem cell transplant. The receptors originated from a male patient between 2 and 15 years old who had a stem cell transplant for chronic granulomatous disease, so the T cells may come from the graft donor.

This clonotype was picked up many times. The chain carries TRBV7-8 and TRBJ2-7; 11 bases agree with TRBD1. The junction had 18 bases not matched to a gene; V was cut back by 5 bases and J by 3 bases. The CDR3 covers 19 residues. CDR1 and CDR2 from the germline V gene are SGHVS and FQNEAQ. The CDR3 loop reads CASSHPSDRGLNLRYEQYF. The CDR3 DNA follows: TGTGCCAGCAGCCACCCTTCGGACAGGGGGCTAAATTTGCGCTACGAGCAGTACTTC. Full variable domain (rest looked up from reference TRBV7-8 and TRBJ2-7): GAGVSQSPRYKVAKRGQDVALRCDPISGHVSLFWYQQALGQGPEFLTYFQNEAQLDKSGLPSDRFFAERPEGSVSTLKIQRTQQEDSAVYLCASSHPSDRGLNLRYEQYFGPGTRLTVT.

This clonotype was detected only a few times. The genes are TRBV29-1 and TRBJ2-4; 9 nucleotides line up with TRBD1. The CDR3 covers 13 residues. J was trimmed by 6 bases and V by 7 bases; bases with no gene match: 7. Germline V gene sequence: CDR1 SQVTM, CDR2 ANQGSEA. CDR3 bases: TGCAGCGCCCGGACAGGGGTGGTAAACATTCAGTACTTC. Protein: CSARTGVVNIQYF.

This clonotype was counted a few times. This CDR3 is CATRDRGPYEQYF. The CDR3 bases are TGTGCCACCAGAGACAGGGGACCGTACGAGCAGTACTTC. The rearrangement joins TRBV28 to TRBJ2-7; 8 bases line up with TRBD1. This CDR3 spans 13 amino acids. The J segment lost 4 bases and the V segment lost 10 bases, leaving 9 bases of the junction unmatched. Germline V gives CDR1 MDHEN, CDR2 SYDVKM.

V gene TRBV20-1 combines with J gene TRBJ2-7, with D unresolved. The V and J ends lost 6 bases and 6 bases respectively, with 15 bases between them. The CDR3 has 12 residues. Germline V lookup: CDR1 DFQATT, CDR2 SNEGSKA (reference sequence). The CDR3 region has the DNA TGCAGTGCAACTCGCCCACCCCGCGAGCAGTACTTC. Its protein is CSATRPPREQYF.

This chain uses TRBV27 with TRBJ2-1; 8 bases match TRBD2. This CDR3 has 14 residues. Germline V lookup: CDR1 MNHEY, CDR2 SMNVEV (reference sequence). With V trimmed by 5 bases and J by 2 bases, 2 bases remained unmatched. Here the CDR3 DNA reads TGTGCCAGCAGTAGCGGGAGCCCCTACAATGAGCAGTTCTTC. As protein: CASSSGSPYNEQFF.

This sequence joins TRBV7-9 and TRBJ2-3; D remains ambiguous. CDR3 length: 13 amino acids. Germline CDR1 reads SEHNR; CDR2 reads FQNEAQ (reference sequence). V lost 3 bases, J lost 1 base, and 5 bases lay in between. CDR3 residues: CASSFWGTDTQYF. Here the CDR3 DNA reads TGTGCCAGCAGCTTCTGGGGCACAGATACGCAGTATTTT.

This clonotype was recorded at least ten times. The V call is TRBV5-1, the J call TRBJ2-7, with D maybe TRBD1 (6 bases). The CDR3 consists of 14 residues. V lost 2 bases and J lost 0, with 9 bases in between. Germline V CDR1 and CDR2: SGHRS, YFSETQ. The DNA of the CDR3 is TGCGCCAGCAGCTTAGGGGGAAACTCCTACGAGCAGTACTTC. Its protein product is CASSLGGNSYEQYF.